A single sample gave rise to the 9 T cell receptor beta chains below, sequenced in a study of blood T cell repertoires in COVID-19. Sequencing used immunoSEQ multiplex PCR; TCRdb keeps in-frame clones, though not all of them. The sample lists 150,000 to 200,000 clones; approximately 93% were seen once. The sequenced sample was peripheral blood. Source of these receptors: a woman aged 60-75 years with COVID-19, enrolled during active disease.

This chain uses TRBV5-1 with TRBJ2-1, with D unclear. Trimming left V 2 bases short and J 8 bases short, with 17 bases between. The CDR3 has 15 amino acids. CDR1 SGHRS and CDR2 YFSETQ come from the germline V gene. DNA of the CDR3: TGCGCCAGCAGCTTCGTGGGCGCTGGGTCCGATGAGCAGTTCTTC. Protein: CASSFVGAGSDEQFF.

The CDR3 nucleotides are TGTGCCAGTAGTTCGTACGGAAAACCAGCGGTGAACACTGAAGCTTTCTTT. Translated: CASSSYGKPAVNTEAFF. V is TRBV19 and J is TRBJ1-1, with D hard to call. This CDR3 has 17 amino acids. The V end lost 5 bases, the J end lost 0 bases, and 19 bases lay between the germline ends. The germline gives CDR1 LNHDA, CDR2 SQIVND (reference sequence). Full variable domain (rest looked up from reference TRBV19 and TRBJ1-1): DGGITQSPKYLFRKEGQNVTLSCEQNLNHDAMYWYRQDPGQGLRLIYYSQIVNDFQKGDIAEGYSVSREKKESFPLTVTSAQKNPTAFYLCASSSYGKPAVNTEAFFGQGTRLTVV.

The CDR3 protein is CASSLLRGQGTNEKLFF. The CDR3 DNA is TGTGCCAGCAGCTTATTAAGGGGGCAAGGAACTAATGAAAAACTGTTTTTT. This chain uses TRBV7-2 with TRBJ1-4; TRBD1 agrees at 7 bases. V shed 2 bases and J 1 base; nucleotides not matched to a gene: 7. CDR1 is SGHTA, CDR2 FQGNSA, per germline. CDR3 length equals 17 residues.

The table lists this clone with a count of one. The CDR3 region is CASSWGQGALGETQYF. The DNA for the CDR3 is TGCGCCAGCAGCTGGGGACAGGGGGCGCTGGGAGAGACCCAGTACTTC. V usage is TRBV5-1 and J usage is TRBJ2-5; 12 bases fit TRBD1. This CDR3 has 16 amino acids. J was trimmed by 4 bases and V by 3 bases; bases with no gene match: 7. CDR1 is SGHRS and CDR2 is YFSETQ in the germline V gene.

This clone was picked up one time. DNA of the CDR3: TGTGCCAGTAGTGATAGCGTTTATAGCAATCAGCCCCAGCATTTT. It codes for CASSDSVYSNQPQHF. The chain employs TRBV19 and TRBJ1-5; no reliable D call. V was clipped by 5 bases and J by 0 bases, with 11 bases between them. This CDR3 is 15 amino acids long. Germline CDR1 reads LNHDA; CDR2 reads SQIVND (reference sequence).

The V gene is TRBV4-3, the J gene TRBJ2-5; D possibly corresponds to TRBD1 (6 bases). CDR3 size: 16 residues. Germline V CDR1 and CDR2: LGHNA, YSLEER. With 2 bases removed from V and 2 bases from J, the gap between germline ends came to 15 bases. The CDR3, as DNA: TGCGCCAGCAGCCAACTAACTCAGGGGATACAAGAGACCCAGTACTTC. It encodes CASSQLTQGIQETQYF.

The chain links TRBV30 to TRBJ1-4; the match to TRBD1 covers 9 bases. V was pared by 5 bases and J by 7 bases, with 5 bases of the junction left unmatched. The CDR3 has 13 amino acids. CDR1 GTSNPN and CDR2 SVGIG come from the germline V gene (reference sequence). The CDR3 sequence is CAWGPGQGEKLFF. The CDR3 nucleotides read TGTGCCTGGGGACCGGGACAGGGTGAAAAACTGTTTTTT.

The rearrangement joins TRBV15 to TRBJ2-7; a possible D gene is TRBD2 (6 bases). CDR1 and CDR2 from the germline V gene are LNHNV and YYDKDF (reference sequence). The V and J ends lost 0 bases and 2 bases respectively, with 8 bases between them. The CDR3 is made up of 14 amino acids. CDR3 in amino acids: CATSRDRETYEQYF. CDR3 DNA: TGTGCCACCAGCAGAGACCGGGAGACCTACGAGCAGTACTTC.

The V gene is TRBV7-9, the J gene TRBJ1-4, with 9 bases fitting TRBD1. Germline V CDR1 and CDR2: SEHNR, FQNEAQ (reference sequence). The CDR3 length is 12 residues. With 5 bases clipped from V and 13 bases from J, the junction kept 5 bases outside the gene matches. The CDR3 is CASSQRQGGLFF. The CDR3 DNA is TGTGCCAGCAGCCAGAGACAGGGGGGACTGTTTTTT.